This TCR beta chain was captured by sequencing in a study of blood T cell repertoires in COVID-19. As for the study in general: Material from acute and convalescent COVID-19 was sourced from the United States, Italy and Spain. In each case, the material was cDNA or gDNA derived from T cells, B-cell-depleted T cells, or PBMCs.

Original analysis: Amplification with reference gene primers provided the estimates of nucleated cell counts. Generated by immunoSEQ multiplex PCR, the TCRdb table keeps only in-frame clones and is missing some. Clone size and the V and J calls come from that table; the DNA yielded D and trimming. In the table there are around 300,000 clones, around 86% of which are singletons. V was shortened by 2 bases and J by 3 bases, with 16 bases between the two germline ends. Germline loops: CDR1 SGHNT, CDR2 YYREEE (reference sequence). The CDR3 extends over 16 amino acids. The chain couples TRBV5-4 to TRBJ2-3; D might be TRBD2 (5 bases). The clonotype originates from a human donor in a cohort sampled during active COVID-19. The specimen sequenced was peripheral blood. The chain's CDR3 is CASSFFGLALTDTQYF. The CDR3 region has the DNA TGTGCCAGCAGCTTCTTTGGTCTAGCTCTGACAGATACGCAGTATTTT. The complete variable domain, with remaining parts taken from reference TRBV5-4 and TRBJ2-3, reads ETGVTQSPTHLIKTRGQQVTLRCSSQSGHNTVSWYQQALGQGPQFIFQYYREEENGRGNFPPRFSGLQFPNYSSELNVNALELDDSALYLCASSFFGLALTDTQYFGPGTRLTVL.